This T cell receptor (beta chain) was observed in a study of T cell responses to AZD1222 COVID-19 vaccine. Study outcomes and limitations: Only a handful of AZD1222 recipients were seropositive at baseline. Mapped onto spike, vaccine-associated CD4 TCRs spanned it and were dominant at 160-218 and 743-854.

About this clone itself: Its antigen is undetermined.

Looked up from germline, CDR1 is SGHRS and CDR2 is YFSETQ. Trimming took 5 bases from V and 3 from J, leaving 17 bases between them. The CDR3 contains 15 residues. The assay was immunoSEQ multiplex PCR, and TCRdb's table has in-frame clones only and misses some. The sample yields more than 85,000 clones, approximately 88% seen once. The gene calls are TRBV5-1 and TRBJ1-1; no clear D. Here the sequenced sample was peripheral blood, taken on day 0 of AZD1222 vaccination. The sequence came from an adult in good health. The CDR3 nucleotides are TGCGCCAGCAGTGCGGCCGGGGAACCATACACTGAAGCTTTCTTT. Its protein is CASSAAGEPYTEAFF.